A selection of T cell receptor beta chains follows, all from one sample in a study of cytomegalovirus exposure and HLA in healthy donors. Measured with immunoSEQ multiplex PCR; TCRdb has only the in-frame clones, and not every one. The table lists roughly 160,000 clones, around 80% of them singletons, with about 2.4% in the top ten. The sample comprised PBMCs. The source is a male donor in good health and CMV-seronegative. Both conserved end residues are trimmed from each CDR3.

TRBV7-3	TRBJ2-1	ASSQGTGDNEQF
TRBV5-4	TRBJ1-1	ASSGRTGANTEAF
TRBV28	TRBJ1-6	ASRTDNNSPLH
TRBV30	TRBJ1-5	AWTPAGGGWVGGNQPQH
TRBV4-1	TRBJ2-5	ASSQEVTSGGSSYQETQY
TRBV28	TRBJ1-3	ASSPDRSNTIY
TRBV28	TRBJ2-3	ASSFSGHITDTQY
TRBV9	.	ASSVVDRGYEQY
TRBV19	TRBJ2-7	ASRPPGQGNEQY
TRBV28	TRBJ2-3	ASIEGGSSPDTQY
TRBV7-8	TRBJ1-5	ASSQGADSNQPQH
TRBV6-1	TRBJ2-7	ASTKLDSYEQY
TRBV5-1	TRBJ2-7	ASSPDNRVHYEQY
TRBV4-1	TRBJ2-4	ASSQGGGRAVAKNIQY
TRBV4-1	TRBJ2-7	ASSQPDRAYEQY
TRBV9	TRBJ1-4	ASSVGQRQEKLF
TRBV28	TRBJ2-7	ASSVSGLGEQY
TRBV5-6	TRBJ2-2	ASSLVSGELF
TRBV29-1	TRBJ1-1	SVPGGQARGTEAF
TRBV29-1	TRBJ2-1	SVEEVGTAYNEQF
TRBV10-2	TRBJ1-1	ASSETRGDLSEAF
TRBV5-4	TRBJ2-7	ASSLPGRDEQY
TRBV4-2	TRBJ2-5	ASSQGRTFQETQY